Following are 28 T cell receptor beta chains from one sample sequenced in a study of T cell changes during pregnancy in multiple sclerosis. Using immunoSEQ multiplex PCR, the repertoire was profiled, and TCRdb retains in-frame clones only, with some absent. The sample holds about 31,000 clones, around 88% seen once. Sequencing used CD4+ T cells from peripheral blood mononuclear cells, obtained in the first trimester of pregnancy. All receptors come from a female donor in good health, enrolled as a control in a pregnancy study.

This chain connects TRBV5-1 to TRBJ1-1, with unresolved D. Trimming took off 0 bases at V and 4 bases at J, with 13 bases between the two ends. The germline V gene has CDR1 SGHRS and CDR2 YFSETQ. The CDR3 runs to 15 residues. The chain's CDR3 is CASSLATGRVTEAFF. In DNA form, the CDR3 reads TGCGCCAGCAGCTTGGCCACGGGGAGAGTCACTGAAGCTTTCTTT.

The gene calls are TRBV15 and TRBJ1-1; no definite D call. The germline V gene encodes CDR1 LNHNV and CDR2 YYDKDF (reference sequence). V lost 1 base and J 6 bases, leaving 15 bases between the germline ends. This CDR3 has 15 residues. The CDR3: CATSRAWAGPAEAFF. CDR3 DNA: TGTGCCACCAGCAGAGCGTGGGCCGGTCCCGCTGAAGCTTTCTTT. Together with reference TRBV15 and TRBJ1-1, the CDR3 gives the full variable domain: DAMVIQNPRYQVTQFGKPVTLSCSQTLNHNVMYWYQQKSSQAPKLLFHYYDKDFNNEADTPDNFQSRRPNTSFCFLDIRSPGLGDTAMYLCATSRAWAGPAEAFFGQGTRLTVV.

This chain connects TRBV5-4 to TRBJ1-1, with D possibly matching TRBD1 (5 bases). The germline CDR1 and CDR2 sequences are SGHNT and YYREEE (reference sequence). The V end lost 4 bases, the J end lost 3 bases, and 16 bases lay between the germline ends. This CDR3 has 15 amino acids. The CDR3 region has the DNA TGTGCCAGCAGCCCGATGGGGCCGTTTGACACTGAAGCTTTCTTT. Translating it yields CASSPMGPFDTEAFF.

This clone was observed a handful of times. This chain joins TRBV19 and TRBJ1-6, with 10 bases that match TRBD1. From germline, CDR1 is LNHDA and CDR2 SQIVND (reference sequence). This CDR3 has 16 residues. V was pared by 4 bases and J by 7 bases, with 7 bases of the junction left unmatched. CDR3 DNA sequence: TGTGCCAGTAGTACCCTGGGACAGGGGCGAAATTCACCCCTCCACTTT. It translates to CASSTLGQGRNSPLHF.

V is TRBV7-6 and J is TRBJ2-3; D is perhaps TRBD2 (5 bases). CDR3 length equals 14 residues. Looked up from germline, CDR1 is SGHVS and CDR2 is FNYEAQ. V shed 5 bases and J shed 0 bases, with 9 bases lying between them. CDR3 protein: CASSQLESTDTQYF. For the CDR3, the DNA is TGTGCCAGCAGCCAACTAGAAAGCACAGATACGCAGTATTTT.

The rearrangement uses TRBV19 and TRBJ1-2; 11 nucleotides match TRBD1. Germline CDR1 and CDR2: LNHDA and SQIVND (reference sequence). CDR3 length: 15 residues. The junction had 5 bases not matched to a gene; V was cut back by 1 base and J by 7 bases. The CDR3 loop reads CASSIAGTGGLGYTF. For the CDR3, the DNA is TGTGCCAGTAGTATAGCCGGGACAGGGGGACTTGGCTACACCTTC.

The chain links TRBV6-5 to TRBJ2-7; perhaps TRBD2 as D (6 bases). Per the germline V gene, CDR1 is MNHEY and CDR2 is SVGAGI. This CDR3 comprises 14 residues. Trimming removed 0 bases at V and 2 bases at J, with 8 bases between. CDR3 DNA sequence: TGTGCCAGCAGTTACTCGGAGGGCCCCTACGAGCAGTACTTC. This translates into CASSYSEGPYEQYF.

V is TRBV19 and J is TRBJ2-7; possible D gene TRBD1, 6 bases. Germline V lookup: CDR1 LNHDA, CDR2 SQIVND (reference sequence). Trimming left V 1 base short and J 2 bases short, with 12 bases between. This CDR3 comprises 15 residues. The CDR3 region has the DNA TGTGCCAGTAGTATAGCAGGGGACCAAGCCTACGAGCAGTACTTC. Its translation: CASSIAGDQAYEQYF.

The V call is TRBV14, the J call TRBJ2-1; tentative D call: TRBD1 (6 bases). The CDR3 contains 14 residues. With 5 bases removed from V and 12 bases from J, the gap between germline ends came to 20 bases. From germline, CDR1 is SGHDN and CDR2 FVKESK. This CDR3 reads CASSSIPYGGGQFF. The CDR3 coding sequence is TGTGCCAGCAGCTCAATTCCATATGGGGGCGGGCAGTTCTTC. Filled out from reference TRBV14 and TRBJ2-1, the complete variable domain reads EAGVTQFPSHSVIEKGQTVTLRCDPISGHDNLYWYRRVMGKEIKFLLHFVKESKQDESGMPNNRFLAERTGGTYSTLKVQPAELEDSGVYFCASSSIPYGGGQFFGPGTRLTVL.

This chain joins TRBV7-2 and TRBJ2-7; the match to TRBD1 covers 8 bases. Trimming cost V 4 bases and J 4 bases; bases outside gene matches: 6. This CDR3 region has 14 residues. In germline, CDR1 is SGHTA, CDR2 FQGNSA. The CDR3 nucleotides are TGTGCCAGCAGCTCCCAGGGGGCGCAGTACGAGCAGTACTTC. Protein: CASSSQGAQYEQYF.

This sequence joins TRBV5-4 and TRBJ2-3, with 13 bases aligning to TRBD2. The V gene end was trimmed by 4 bases and the J gene end by 1 base; junction bases not matched to a gene: 6. This CDR3 is built from 17 residues. Germline CDR1 reads SGHNT; CDR2 reads YYREEE (reference sequence). The CDR3 region is CASSTRTSGGRTDTQYF. The CDR3 DNA sequence: TGTGCCAGCAGCACCCGGACTAGCGGGGGACGCACAGATACGCAGTATTTT.

This chain connects TRBV6-5 to TRBJ2-1, with 8 bases identical to TRBD2. The CDR3 length is 15 residues. The germline gives CDR1 MNHEY, CDR2 SVGAGI. The junction had 9 bases not matched to a gene; V was cut back by 5 bases and J by 6 bases. The CDR3 sequence is CASSPRGGGSNEQFF. The CDR3 region has the DNA TGTGCCAGCAGTCCCCGGGGGGGCGGAAGCAATGAGCAGTTCTTC.

This chain connects TRBV4-3 to TRBJ1-5; no definite D call. V lost 1 base and J lost 4, with 5 bases in between. This CDR3 region has 13 residues. The germline CDR1 and CDR2 sequences are LGHNA and YSLEER. The CDR3 loop is CASSQGPNQPQHF. The CDR3 DNA reads as TGCGCCAGCAGCCAAGGTCCAAATCAGCCCCAGCATTTT.

The chain couples TRBV5-4 to TRBJ1-4; D is unresolved. Trimming took off 5 bases at V and 0 bases at J, with 11 bases between the two ends. CDR3 length: 15 residues. The V gene's germline CDR1 is SGHNT and CDR2 YYREEE (reference sequence). This CDR3 is CASSPAGSTNEKLFF. CDR3 DNA: TGTGCCAGCAGTCCGGCAGGATCAACTAATGAAAAACTGTTTTTT.

This chain connects TRBV30 to TRBJ1-5; a weak D match, TRBD1 (5 bases). V dropped 2 bases and J dropped 7 bases, with 12 bases sitting between them. The CDR3 is 13 amino acids. Germline V gene data show CDR1 as GTSNPN and CDR2 as SVGIG (reference sequence). The CDR3 DNA follows: TGTGCCTGGAGTTCGGGGGGAGAGCAGCCCCAGCATTTT. Translating gives CAWSSGGEQPQHF.

To note about this clone: The sample carries other DNA sequences with the same CDR3. The V call is TRBV7-9, the J call TRBJ1-1; TRBD1 is a possible D gene (5 bases). Between the trimmed V and J ends, which lost 6 bases and 1 base, there was a span of 9 bases. The CDR3 has 13 residues. Germline V gene lookup returns CDR1 SEHNR and CDR2 FQNEAQ (reference sequence). The CDR3 DNA reads TGTGCCAGCAGGTCCACAGGGAACACTGAAGCTTTCTTT. It specifies CASRSTGNTEAFF.

The chain joins TRBV11-3 to TRBJ2-3; perhaps TRBD2 as D (6 bases). V lost 5 bases, J lost 3 bases, and 15 bases lay in between. Germline V CDR1 and CDR2: SGHNT, YENEEA. There are 15 residues in the CDR3. In DNA form, the CDR3 reads TGTGCCAGCAGCCACCGGGACTCTGGAACAGATACGCAGTATTTT. Residues: CASSHRDSGTDTQYF.

This chain links TRBV5-1 with TRBJ2-3; 9 bases agree with TRBD1. V gave up 4 bases and J gave up 3 bases; unmatched junction bases: 3. CDR1 and CDR2 (germline): SGHRS, YFSETQ. The CDR3 contains 14 residues. CDR3 DNA: TGCGCCAGCAGCGGGACAGGGAGGACAGATACGCAGTATTTT. Protein sequence: CASSGTGRTDTQYF.

This clone showed up just once. The chain uses TRBV11-2 and TRBJ2-5; a possible D gene is TRBD2 (6 bases). This CDR3 comprises 15 residues. V was shortened by 6 bases and J by 1 base, with 15 bases between the two germline ends. Germline CDR1 SGHAT, CDR2 FQNNGV. This chain's CDR3 is CASRGIGGAQETQYF. DNA of the CDR3: TGTGCCAGCAGAGGGATAGGCGGGGCCCAAGAGACCCAGTACTTC.

The rearrangement uses TRBV13 and TRBJ1-1; a weak D match, TRBD1 (6 bases). CDR3 size: 13 residues. Germline CDR1 and CDR2: PRHDT and FYEKMQ (reference sequence). Trimming removed 6 bases at V and 4 bases at J, with 12 bases between. In nucleotides, the CDR3 is TGTGCCAGCAGTCCAACAGGGCTCACTGAAGCTTTCTTT. As protein: CASSPTGLTEAFF.

In this sample, this clone turned up a few times. The rearrangement uses TRBV27 and TRBJ1-1, with D possibly TRBD1 on 5 matching bases. With 3 bases removed from V and 3 bases from J, the gap between germline ends came to 11 bases. This CDR3 contains 14 residues. The germline CDR1 and CDR2 sequences are MNHEY and SMNVEV (reference sequence). The CDR3 DNA is TGTGCCAGCAGTTTTCTTTCCAGGGACACTGAAGCTTTCTTT. Encoded protein: CASSFLSRDTEAFF.

The rearrangement uses TRBV19 and TRBJ2-3, with D maybe TRBD2 (6 bases). This CDR3 has 15 residues. CDR1 is LNHDA and CDR2 is SQIVND in the germline V gene (reference sequence). The V end was cut by 6 bases, the J end by 2 bases, with 15 bases between. For the CDR3, the DNA is TGTGCCAGTAGGACTTGGCGGGGCGACACAGATACGCAGTATTTT. Protein sequence: CASRTWRGDTDTQYF. The full variable domain, in which reference TRBV19 and TRBJ2-3 provide the parts outside the CDR3, is DGGITQSPKYLFRKEGQNVTLSCEQNLNHDAMYWYRQDPGQGLRLIYYSQIVNDFQKGDIAEGYSVSREKKESFPLTVTSAQKNPTAFYLCASRTWRGDTDTQYFGPGTRLTVL.

This clone was found a few times. This chain links TRBV7-9 with TRBJ2-5; D call uncertain. Trimming left V 2 bases short and J 1 base short, with 5 bases between. This CDR3 comprises 13 residues. Germline V CDR1 and CDR2: SEHNR, FQNEAQ (reference sequence). The CDR3 DNA reads as TGTGCCAGCAGCTTATCCCTCCAAGAGACCCAGTACTTC. Protein product: CASSLSLQETQYF. The complete variable domain, with remaining parts taken from reference TRBV7-9 and TRBJ2-5, reads DTGVSQNPRHKITKRGQNVTFRCDPISEHNRLYWYRQTLGQGPEFLTYFQNEAQLEKSRLLSDRFSAERPKGSFSTLEIQRTEQGDSAMYLCASSLSLQETQYFGPGTRLLVL.

In DNA form, the CDR3 reads TGTGCCAGCGGCCGGGGTTCTAGGGATACGCAGTATTTT. The encoded protein is CASGRGSRDTQYF. The V call is TRBV2, the J call TRBJ2-3; a weak D match, TRBD2 (5 bases). With 8 bases removed from V and 6 bases from J, the gap between germline ends came to 15 bases. Germline CDR1 is SNHLY and CDR2 is FYNNEI. The CDR3 is 13 residues long.

The V gene is TRBV7-9, the J gene TRBJ1-4; 7 nucleotides align to TRBD1. V trimming: 2 bases; J trimming: 3 bases; junction bases outside the gene matches: 9. The germline CDR1 and CDR2 sequences are SEHNR and FQNEAQ (reference sequence). The CDR3 length is 17 residues. CDR3 DNA: TGTGCCAGCAGCTTACCGCAGGGGGATACGGCTAATGAAAAACTGTTTTTT. Protein product: CASSLPQGDTANEKLFF.

This sequence joins TRBV10-3 and TRBJ2-3; the match to TRBD1 covers 8 bases. Germline CDR1 reads ENHRY; CDR2 reads SYGVKD. The J segment lost 1 base and the V segment lost 8 bases, leaving 2 bases of the junction unmatched. This CDR3 comprises 13 residues. The CDR3 spells CAIAGGGTDTQYF. CDR3 DNA: TGTGCCATCGCAGGGGGCGGCACAGATACGCAGTATTTT.

This chain links TRBV19 with TRBJ2-7, with 7 nucleotides matching TRBD1. CDR1 and CDR2 (germline): LNHDA, SQIVND (reference sequence). V lost 6 bases, J lost 0 bases, and 8 bases stayed unmatched. The CDR3 consists of 15 residues. The CDR3 coding sequence is TGTGCCAGTAGGCCCGGGACAGCAGGCTCCTACGAGCAGTACTTC. Protein product: CASRPGTAGSYEQYF.

The rearrangement joins TRBV28 to TRBJ1-2; TRBD1 matches at 7 bases. The J segment lost 4 bases and the V segment lost 5 bases, leaving 13 bases of the junction unmatched. The germline V gene has CDR1 MDHEN and CDR2 SYDVKM. CDR3 size: 16 residues. In nucleotides, the CDR3 is TGTGCCAGCAGTCGGTCCCGGGACAGTCCGCTCTATGGCTACACCTTC. Amino acid sequence: CASSRSRDSPLYGYTF.